Listed below are T cell receptor beta chains from one sample, sequenced in a study of blood T cells in healthy people across ages. MiXCR, run by TCRdb on the 5' RACE reads, gives a single entry per CDR3 protein. This table has under 950,000 distinct CDR3 sequences, 20% to 25% appearing once. The source material was blood. The source is a man between 65 and 85 years old in good health. Both conserved end residues are part of each CDR3. Each record gives: J gene, D gene, V gene, clone size, CDR3 DNA, CDR3 protein. A D gene is named only where the DNA matches it firmly. Clone size is given for some rows only: seen once, a few or many times, or a class if the clone is expanded.

J gene: TRBJ2-7; D gene: NA; V gene: TRBV6-2/TRBV6-3; clone size: few; CDR3 DNA: TGTGCCAGCAGGGGCATCAACTCCTACGAGCAGTACTTC; CDR3 protein: CASRGINSYEQYF
J gene: TRBJ2-5; D gene: TRBD1; V gene: TRBV20-1; clone size: NA; CDR3 DNA: TGCAGTGCTGGGACAGGGGGTCCCTTCCAAGAGACCCAGTACTTC; CDR3 protein: CSAGTGGPFQETQYF
J gene: TRBJ2-1; D gene: NA; V gene: TRBV20-1; clone size: few; CDR3 DNA: TGCAGTGCTAGAGCGGGTCTGAACCCCAATGAGCAGTTCTTC; CDR3 protein: CSARAGLNPNEQFF
J gene: TRBJ1-4; D gene: TRBD1; V gene: TRBV7-9; clone size: few; CDR3 DNA: TGTGCCGGCAGCTTAAAGGGGGCGCGCTTAGAAAAACTGTTTTTT; CDR3 protein: CAGSLKGARLEKLFF
J gene: TRBJ2-1; D gene: TRBD2; V gene: TRBV5-1; clone size: few; CDR3 DNA: TGCGCCAGCGAGTTGGGCGGGGGCTCCTACAATGAGCAGTTCTTC; CDR3 protein: CASELGGGSYNEQFF
J gene: TRBJ1-6; D gene: TRBD1; V gene: TRBV20-1; clone size: few; CDR3 DNA: TGCAGTGCTAGGGACAGGGCTTCATCACCCCTCCACTTT; CDR3 protein: CSARDRASSPLHF
J gene: TRBJ2-3; D gene: TRBD2; V gene: TRBV9; clone size: NA; CDR3 DNA: TGTGCCAGCAGCGTAGATACTAGCGCGAGCACAGATACGCAGTATTTT; CDR3 protein: CASSVDTSASTDTQYF
J gene: TRBJ2-1; D gene: TRBD2; V gene: TRBV6-2/TRBV6-3; clone size: NA; CDR3 DNA: TGTGCCAACACCTTTTCGGGACTAGTCTACAATGAGCAGTTCTTC; CDR3 protein: CANTFSGLVYNEQFF
J gene: TRBJ1-1; D gene: NA; V gene: TRBV7-9; clone size: NA; CDR3 DNA: TGTGCCAGCAGTATTCCAGGACACCCGAACACTGAAGCTTTCTTT; CDR3 protein: CASSIPGHPNTEAFF
J gene: TRBJ2-1; D gene: NA; V gene: TRBV20-1; clone size: NA; CDR3 DNA: TGCGGGGGGATAGACAGGCGCAACAATGAGCAGTTCTTC; CDR3 protein: CGGIDRRNNEQFF
J gene: TRBJ2-7; D gene: NA; V gene: TRBV6-1; clone size: NA; CDR3 DNA: TGTGCCAGCAGTGAGGAGAAATCCCTTCTCTACGAGCAGTACTTC; CDR3 protein: CASSEEKSLLYEQYF
J gene: TRBJ2-1; D gene: TRBD2; V gene: TRBV12-3/TRBV12-4; clone size: few; CDR3 DNA: TGTGCCAGCAGGGTAGCGGGGGGTACCTACAATGAGCAGTTCTTC; CDR3 protein: CASRVAGGTYNEQFF
J gene: TRBJ1-5; D gene: NA; V gene: TRBV7-9; clone size: NA; CDR3 DNA: TGTGCCAGCAGCCAAGGGGGGGGAGGGCAGCCCCAGCATTTT; CDR3 protein: CASSQGGGGQPQHF
J gene: TRBJ1-2; D gene: NA; V gene: TRBV6-1; clone size: NA; CDR3 DNA: TGTGCCAGCAGTAGACGGAGGACGGAGAACTATGGCTACACCTTC; CDR3 protein: CASSRRRTENYGYTF
J gene: TRBJ2-3; D gene: NA; V gene: TRBV10-3; clone size: few; CDR3 DNA: TGTGCCATCCGGCGGGGGCCCTACACAGATACGCAGTATTTT; CDR3 protein: CAIRRGPYTDTQYF
J gene: TRBJ2-1; D gene: TRBD1; V gene: TRBV29-1; clone size: NA; CDR3 DNA: TGCAGCGTCGGACAGGGTAGTAATGAGCAGTTCTTC; CDR3 protein: CSVGQGSNEQFF
J gene: TRBJ1-2; D gene: NA; V gene: TRBV28; clone size: NA; CDR3 DNA: TGTGCCAGCAGTTCGGCCCTTGGCTACACCTTC; CDR3 protein: CASSSALGYTF
J gene: TRBJ2-1; D gene: NA; V gene: TRBV5-1; clone size: many; CDR3 DNA: TGCGCCAGCAGCTTGCCGACTAGTCTGAATGAGCAGTTCTTC; CDR3 protein: CASSLPTSLNEQFF
J gene: TRBJ2-5; D gene: NA; V gene: TRBV29-1; clone size: few; CDR3 DNA: TGCAGCGTTGAAGAAATCAGGGGAGAGACCCAGTACTTC; CDR3 protein: CSVEEIRGETQYF
J gene: TRBJ2-1; D gene: TRBD2; V gene: TRBV5-1; clone size: once; CDR3 DNA: TGCGCCAGCAGCTTGGAAGGACTAGCTCCAGGTGGGGATGAGCAGTTCTTC; CDR3 protein: CASSLEGLAPGGDEQFF
J gene: TRBJ1-5; D gene: NA; V gene: TRBV28; clone size: many; CDR3 DNA: TGTGCCAGCAGCTCTGGGGGCCATCAGCCCCAGCATTTT; CDR3 protein: CASSSGGHQPQHF
J gene: TRBJ2-3; D gene: NA; V gene: TRBV10-3; clone size: NA; CDR3 DNA: TGTGCCATCAGTGAGACCCTTTCTAGCAGGATAGACACAGATACGCAGTATTTT; CDR3 protein: CAISETLSSRIDTDTQYF
J gene: TRBJ1-5; D gene: NA; V gene: TRBV27; clone size: many; CDR3 DNA: TGTGCCAGCAGTTTATCTTTAGGAAATCAGCCCCAGCATTTT; CDR3 protein: CASSLSLGNQPQHF
J gene: TRBJ2-1; D gene: TRBD2; V gene: TRBV5-5; clone size: NA; CDR3 DNA: TGTACCAGCAGCGTACTAGCGAGGAATGAGCAGTTCTTC; CDR3 protein: CTSSVLARNEQFF
J gene: TRBJ2-1; D gene: TRBD2; V gene: TRBV20-1; clone size: few; CDR3 DNA: TGCAGTGCTTCCCGGACTAGCGGGGCAGGTAATGAGCAGTTCTTC; CDR3 protein: CSASRTSGAGNEQFF
J gene: TRBJ1-2; D gene: NA; V gene: TRBV9; clone size: NA; CDR3 DNA: TGTGCCAGCAGCGTAGGGGAGTTGACCTATGGCTACACCTTC; CDR3 protein: CASSVGELTYGYTF
J gene: TRBJ2-1; D gene: TRBD2; V gene: TRBV10-1; clone size: many; CDR3 DNA: TGCGCCAGCAGTAGAAGCGGGGGTAACAATGAGCAGTTCTTC; CDR3 protein: CASSRSGGNNEQFF
J gene: TRBJ2-6; D gene: TRBD2; V gene: TRBV11-2; clone size: few; CDR3 DNA: TGTGCTGGGACTAGGGTTTCTGGGGCCAACGTCCTGACTTTC; CDR3 protein: CAGTRVSGANVLTF
J gene: TRBJ1-1; D gene: NA; V gene: TRBV5-5; clone size: NA; CDR3 DNA: TGTGCCAGCAGCTTGATTGGCAGTTCCACTGAAGCTTTCTTT; CDR3 protein: CASSLIGSSTEAFF